This TCR beta chain was identified during a study of T cell repertoires in cytomegalovirus infection. Using its own MiXCR run on the reads, TCRdb lists one record per CDR3 protein. The table records 200,000 or so distinct CDR3 sequences, around 35% of them present only once. Comment on this clonotype: The target antigen is unknown.

The study, taken as a whole, reports: Dominating the ex vivo response were TCR beta clonotypes that were CMV-specific and HLA-C-restricted. Carriers of CMV and the relevant HLA type were discriminated by public TCR beta frequency.

The sequencing here drew on CD8+ T cells from cultured PBMCs, taken from culture after CMV antigen stimulation. This receptor was identified in a human donor in good health (CMV status not recorded). Some clones in this sample may be carry-over from other donors' samples.

CDR3 sequence: CASSFSPQGMLNTEAFF. CDR3 nucleotides: TGTGCCAGCAGCTTCTCTCCACAGGGGATGTTGAACACTGAAGCTTTCTTT. The chain employs TRBV7-9 and TRBJ1-1; 7 bases match TRBD1. The CDR3 totals 17 residues. Germline V gene sequence: CDR1 SEHNR, CDR2 FQNEAQ (reference sequence). The V gene end was trimmed by 3 bases and the J gene end by 0 bases; junction bases not matched to a gene: 10.